This record covers a single T cell receptor beta chain. This sample was taken from a study of Ad26.COV2.S vaccination and SARS-CoV-2 variants. The protocol was immunoSEQ multiplex PCR, while the TCRdb copy is restricted to in-frame clones and leaves out a portion. Among about 680,000 clones listed, around 92% were seen once. Treatment defined: 15 to 20 received Ad26.COV2.S at low or high dose, single or two shots; 5 received placebo; per-sample allocation not given. The samples were gathered on day 63 after the first injection of vaccine or placebo. V trimming: 3 bases; J trimming: 7 bases; junction bases outside the gene matches: 4. Germline-derived CDR1 and CDR2 are LGHNA and YSLEER. The CDR3 covers 14 residues.

The sample consisted of peripheral blood, taken in a trial of Ad26.COV2.S vaccine versus placebo. This rearrangement joins TRBV4-3 to TRBJ2-2, with 8 bases aligning to TRBD1. The sequence came from a person between 18 and 59 years old who received the Ad26.COV2.S COVID-19 vaccine or a placebo. In DNA, the CDR3 is TGCGCCAGCAGCCACTCCAGGGGGCTCGGGGAGCTGTTTTTT. It yields the protein CASSHSRGLGELFF.